This T cell receptor (beta chain) originates from a study of CD8 T cells in ankylosing spondylitis. Notes on the study in general: For ankylosing spondylitis blood, a TCR beta motif of 8 or 9 highly homologous variants appeared characteristic. Within peripheral blood, clones linked to disease were CD8+ and relatively rare. Significant enrichment of disease-linked clones was reported in matched ankylosing spondylitis synovial fluid.

As the method for making TCR beta libraries, quantitative 5'-RACE with molecular barcodes was used. One entry per CDR3 protein, called by TCRdb with MiXCR from the 5' RACE reads. The data contain about 130,000 distinct CDR3 sequences, 6% to 8% of them seen just once; the ten biggest clones take up under 15%. This clonotype was seen only a few times. The antigen remains undetermined. Trimming removed 5 bases at V and 0 bases at J, with 11 bases between. Germline V gene lookup returns CDR1 SGHTA and CDR2 FQGNSA. This CDR3 has 15 residues. The sample taken for sequencing was blood, either unsorted or a sorted T cell fraction (not recorded which). The genes are TRBV7-2 and TRBJ2-1, with D unclear. The TCR originated in a female donor with ankylosing spondylitis or in good health (not recorded which). CDR3 sequence: CASSPGGLSYNEQFF. Here the CDR3 DNA reads TGTGCCAGCAGCCCAGGCGGCCTCTCCTACAATGAGCAGTTCTTC.